A selection of T cell receptor beta chains follows, all from one sample in a study of radiation and T cells in renal cell carcinoma. Assay used: immunoSEQ multiplex PCR; TCRdb lists only in-frame clones, some missing. The sample yields tens of thousands of clones, about 86% seen once. Material: blood, obtained from a patient whose treatment included radiotherapy and nephrectomy. The receptors derive from a woman aged 45-65 years with renal cell carcinoma. Each CDR3 is given with its conserved first and last residue. Each record gives: J gene, V gene, D gene, clone size, CDR3 DNA, CDR3 protein. A D gene is named only where the DNA matches it firmly. Clone size is given for some rows only: seen once, a few or many times, or a class if the clone is expanded.

TRBJ1-5	TRBV6-6	TRBD1	.	TGTGCCAGCAGTTACCCGGGACAGGGGCACCATGTACATTTT	CASSYPGQGHHVHF
TRBJ1-6	TRBV9	.	.	TGTGCCAGCAGCGTAGGGGGGTCGGGATCACCCCTCCACTTT	CASSVGGSGSPLHF
TRBJ1-3	TRBV28	.	.	TGTGCCAGCACCTGGAGGGGGGGAAACACCATATATTTT	CASTWRGGNTIYF
TRBJ2-3	TRBV7-6	TRBD1	.	TGTGCCAGCAGCTTAGGCAGGGGGCAATCCACAGATACGCAGTATTTT	CASSLGRGQSTDTQYF
TRBJ1-2	TRBV30	.	.	TGTGCCTGGAGTGTGTCAGAGAATGGCTACACCTTC	CAWSVSENGYTF
TRBJ1-3	TRBV29-1	.	.	TGCAGCGTTGCAGGAGGACCCGGGCCTGGAAACACCATATATTTT	CSVAGGPGPGNTIYF
TRBJ2-4	TRBV5-6	.	.	TGTGCCAGCAGCTTTACAGACCTAGCCAAAAACATTCAGTACTTC	CASSFTDLAKNIQYF
TRBJ1-2	TRBV9	.	.	TGTGCCAGCAGCGTAGGGGTCTCCAGGGATCAGGGCTACACCTTC	CASSVGVSRDQGYTF
TRBJ2-7	TRBV28	.	.	TGTGCCAGCAGTTTCGATAGGTTCCGAGAGCAGTACTTC	CASSFDRFREQYF
TRBJ2-7	TRBV6-6	TRBD1	.	TGTGCCAGCACAGGACAGGGGATTTATTACGAGCAGTACTTC	CASTGQGIYYEQYF
TRBJ1-5	TRBV15	.	few	TGTGCCACCAGCAGAGATCACCGCGTAGAGCCCCAGCATTTT	CATSRDHRVEPQHF
TRBJ2-7	TRBV7-9	TRBD2	.	TGTGCCAGCAGCTCCTGGACTAGCGGGAGTCCACCTACCTACGAGCAGTACTTC	CASSSWTSGSPPTYEQYF
TRBJ1-1	TRBV5-1	.	.	TGCGCCAGCAGTCTAGGACTGGGGGTCACTGAAGCTTTCTTT	CASSLGLGVTEAFF
TRBJ1-2	TRBV27	.	few	TGTGCCAGCAGTTTATCGAAAGCCTTAACAGGAAGGGGCTACACCTTC	CASSLSKALTGRGYTF
TRBJ2-1	TRBV6-1	.	.	TGTGCCAGCACCGTAGTATACGGGGGCTACAATGAGCAGTTCTTC	CASTVVYGGYNEQFF
TRBJ2-7	TRBV19	TRBD1	.	TGTGCCAGTAGACCAGGACAGGGTCCGACCTACGAGCAGTACTTC	CASRPGQGPTYEQYF
TRBJ1-5	TRBV9	.	.	TGTGCCAGCAGCGTAGGCTCCCTGCGGGGGCCCGATCAGCCCCAGCATTTT	CASSVGSLRGPDQPQHF
TRBJ1-3	TRBV6-6	TRBD1	.	TGTGCCAGCACTGGAAGGACAGGGTCAACGAACACCATATATTTT	CASTGRTGSTNTIYF
TRBJ2-3	TRBV7-2	.	.	TGTGCCAGCAGTTTCACGGATACGCAGTATTTT	CASSFTDTQYF
TRBJ2-1	TRBV5-4	.	.	TGTGCCAGCAGCTTGGAAGCTAGCGACTACAATGAGCAGTTCTTC	CASSLEASDYNEQFF
TRBJ1-2	TRBV28	TRBD1	.	TGTGCCAGCAGTGGGACAGGGAATGATGAGAATGGCTACACCTTC	CASSGTGNDENGYTF
TRBJ2-1	TRBV5-1	TRBD1	.	TGCGCCACCACCGGGACAGGGAGGATCAATGAGCAGTTCTTC	CATTGTGRINEQFF
TRBJ1-5	TRBV10-3	TRBD1	.	TGTGCCATCGGAGACAGGGCTCATCAGCCCCAGCATTTT	CAIGDRAHQPQHF
TRBJ1-5	TRBV2	.	.	TGTGCCAGCAGTGATGGCGGCCGCTATCCCCAGCATTTT	CASSDGGRYPQHF
TRBJ1-4	TRBV5-1	.	.	TGCGCCAGCAGCCCCATCCCAGGGATTAATGAAAAACTGTTTTTT	CASSPIPGINEKLFF
TRBJ1-4	TRBV5-3	.	.	TGTGCCAGAAGCTTATTCGGACAAAAGAATGAAAAACTGTTTTTT	CARSLFGQKNEKLFF
TRBJ2-6	TRBV5-1	.	.	TGCGCCAGCAGCTTGGCGGGGGCTGGGGCCAACGTCCTGACTTTC	CASSLAGAGANVLTF
TRBJ2-3	TRBV2	TRBD2	.	TGTGCCAGCAGCCTGGGACTAGTCTCAGATACGCAGTATTTT	CASSLGLVSDTQYF
TRBJ1-2	TRBV6-1	TRBD1	.	TGTGCCAGCAGTGGGGGACAGGGAAAGAGGGCCTATGGCTACACCTTC	CASSGGQGKRAYGYTF
TRBJ1-5	TRBV10-3	.	few	TGTGCCATCAGTGATGGGTGGAATCAGCCCCAGCATTTT	CAISDGWNQPQHF
TRBJ1-1	TRBV10-3	TRBD1	.	TGTGCCATCAGTGCGGGACAGGGGAACACTGAAGCTTTCTTT	CAISAGQGNTEAFF
TRBJ2-3	TRBV30	TRBD2	.	TGTGCCTGGAGCCGCGGGGGGGCGGAGACAGATACGCAGTATTTT	CAWSRGGAETDTQYF
TRBJ2-3	TRBV19	.	.	TGTGCCAGTAAACAGGGTGATAGAAGGACAGATACGCAGTATTTT	CASKQGDRRTDTQYF
TRBJ2-1	TRBV19	TRBD2	.	TGTGCCAGTAGGGGGACTATCCAAGTCGGGAATGAGCAGTTCTTC	CASRGTIQVGNEQFF
TRBJ2-7	TRBV5-1	TRBD2	.	TGCGCCAGCAGCTTCGGAGGAGGGGCTAGCGGGAGCTACGAGCAGTACTTC	CASSFGGGASGSYEQYF
TRBJ1-1	TRBV4-3	.	.	TGCGCCAGCAGCCAAGATCACAGCGACACTGAAGCTTTCTTT	CASSQDHSDTEAFF
TRBJ1-1	TRBV6-1	TRBD1	.	TGTGCCAGCAGATGGACAGGTTTGAACACTGAAGCTTTCTTT	CASRWTGLNTEAFF
TRBJ1-5	TRBV2	TRBD1	.	TGTGCCAGCAGTCTGGACAGGGATCAGCCCCAGCATTTT	CASSLDRDQPQHF
TRBJ1-1	TRBV5-6	TRBD1	.	TGTGCCAGCAGCTTCCCGGACAGGGGCACTGAAGCTTTCTTT	CASSFPDRGTEAFF
TRBJ1-2	TRBV7-6	TRBD1	.	TGTGCCAGCAGCTTAGCGGACAGGGTTAACTATGGCTACACCTTC	CASSLADRVNYGYTF
TRBJ2-7	TRBV4-3	.	.	TGCGCCAGCAGCCAAGATTGGCCGGGCGGCGAGCAGTACTTC	CASSQDWPGGEQYF
TRBJ2-5	TRBV5-4	TRBD2	.	TGTGCCAGCAGCCCCATGACTAGCGGGGTCGAGACCCAGTACTTC	CASSPMTSGVETQYF
TRBJ2-5	TRBV27	TRBD2	once	TGTGCCAGCAGTCTCCCACCGGGGGGGGGCTACCAAGAGACCCAGTACTTC	CASSLPPGGGYQETQYF
TRBJ1-5	TRBV4-3	.	.	TGCGCCAGCAGCCAACCACCTAGGACAGTTTATAGCAATCAGCCCCAGCATTTT	CASSQPPRTVYSNQPQHF
TRBJ2-6	TRBV5-6	.	.	TGTGCCAGCAGCTTGGGGTGGGGGACGGACTCCGGGGCCAACGTCCTGACTTTC	CASSLGWGTDSGANVLTF